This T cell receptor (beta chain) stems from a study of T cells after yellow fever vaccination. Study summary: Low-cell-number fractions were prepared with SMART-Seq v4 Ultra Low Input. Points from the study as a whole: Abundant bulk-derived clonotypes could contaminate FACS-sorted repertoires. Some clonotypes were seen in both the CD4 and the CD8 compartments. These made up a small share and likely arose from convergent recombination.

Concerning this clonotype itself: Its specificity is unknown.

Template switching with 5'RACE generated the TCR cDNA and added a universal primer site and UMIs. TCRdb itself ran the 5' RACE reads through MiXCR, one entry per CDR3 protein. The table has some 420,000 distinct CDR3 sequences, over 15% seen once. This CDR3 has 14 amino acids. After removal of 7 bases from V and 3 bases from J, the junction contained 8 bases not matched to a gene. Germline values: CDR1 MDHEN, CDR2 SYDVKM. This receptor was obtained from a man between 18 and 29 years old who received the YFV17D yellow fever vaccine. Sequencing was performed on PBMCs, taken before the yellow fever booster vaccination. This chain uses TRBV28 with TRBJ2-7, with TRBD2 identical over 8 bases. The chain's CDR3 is CASTLGGAIYEQYF. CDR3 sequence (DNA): TGTGCCAGCACCCTCGGGGGGGCCATCTACGAGCAGTACTTC. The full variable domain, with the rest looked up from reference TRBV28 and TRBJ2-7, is DVKVTQSSRYLVKRTGEKVFLECVQDMDHENMFWYRQDPGLGLRLIYFSYDVKMKEKGDIPEGYSVSREKKERFSLILESASTNQTSMYLCASTLGGAIYEQYFGPGTRLTVT.